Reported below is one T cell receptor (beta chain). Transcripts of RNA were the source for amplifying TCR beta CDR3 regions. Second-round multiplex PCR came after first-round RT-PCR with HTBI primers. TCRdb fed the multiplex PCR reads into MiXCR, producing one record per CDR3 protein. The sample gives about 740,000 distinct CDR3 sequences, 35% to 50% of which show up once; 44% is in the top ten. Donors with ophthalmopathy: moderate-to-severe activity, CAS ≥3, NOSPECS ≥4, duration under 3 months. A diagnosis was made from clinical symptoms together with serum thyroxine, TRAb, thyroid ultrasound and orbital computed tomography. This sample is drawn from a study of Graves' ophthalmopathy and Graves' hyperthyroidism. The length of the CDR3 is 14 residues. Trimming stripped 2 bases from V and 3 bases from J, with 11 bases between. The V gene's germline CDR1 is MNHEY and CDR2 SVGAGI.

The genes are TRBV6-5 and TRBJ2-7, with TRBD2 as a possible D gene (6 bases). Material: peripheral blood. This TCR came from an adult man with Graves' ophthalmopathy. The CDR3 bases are TGTGCCAGCAGTTACGCGGGAACGCTCTACGAGCAGTACTTC. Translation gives CASSYAGTLYEQYF.